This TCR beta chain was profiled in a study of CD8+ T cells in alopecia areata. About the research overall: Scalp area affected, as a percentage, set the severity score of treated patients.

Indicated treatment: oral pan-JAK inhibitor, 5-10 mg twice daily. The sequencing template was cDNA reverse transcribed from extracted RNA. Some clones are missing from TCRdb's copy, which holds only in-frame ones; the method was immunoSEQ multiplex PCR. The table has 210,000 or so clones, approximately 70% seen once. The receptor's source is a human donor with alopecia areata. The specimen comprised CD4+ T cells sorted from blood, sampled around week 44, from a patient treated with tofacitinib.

The CDR3 region is CSAGYLSSYEQYF. As DNA, the CDR3 is TGCAGCGCCGGGTACTTGAGCTCCTACGAGCAGTACTTC. This chain joins TRBV29-1 and TRBJ2-7; D not resolved. V was clipped by 7 bases and J by 0 bases, with 13 bases between them. Germline values: CDR1 SQVTM, CDR2 ANQGSEA. The CDR3 loop spans 13 amino acids.